Following are 17 T cell receptor beta chains from one sample sequenced in a study of T-cell reconstitution after alpha-beta-depleted transplantation in children. Unique molecular identifiers tagged the TCRbeta library. One entry per CDR3 protein, called by TCRdb with MiXCR from the PCR reads. This sample carries hundreds of thousands of distinct CDR3 sequences, around 17% of them seen once, and the ten largest clones take over 0.95%. The sample here was PBMCs from the stem cell graft donor, taken from the stem cell graft. All receptors come from a human donor who donated a stem cell graft to a child with acute myeloid leukemia.

This clonotype was observed many times. V gene TRBV20-1 combines with J gene TRBJ1-5; D gene uncertain. The germline CDR1 and CDR2 sequences are DFQATT and SNEGSKA (reference sequence). CDR3 length equals 14 residues. V gave up 0 bases and J gave up 11 bases, with 17 bases separating them. Written as DNA, the CDR3 is TGCAGTGCTAGAGATTGGAGGGTCCTGGAAGCCCAGCATTTT. Translation: CSARDWRVLEAQHF.

The genes are TRBV12-3 or TRBV12-4 and TRBJ1-5, with unresolved D. V shed 3 bases and J shed 6 bases, with 15 bases lying between them. The CDR3 runs to 15 residues. The CDR3 loop reads CASSLERQGSQPQHF. In DNA form, the CDR3 reads TGTGCCAGCAGTTTGGAGAGGCAAGGCAGTCAGCCCCAGCATTTT.

The chain has TRBV11-2 and TRBJ1-2; D remains unclear. V was shortened by 4 bases and J by 4 bases, with 16 bases between the two germline ends. Germline V lookup: CDR1 SGHAT, CDR2 FQNNGV. CDR3 length: 15 amino acids. CDR3 in amino acids: CASSSPLQTVYGYTF. Here the CDR3 DNA reads TGTGCCAGCAGCTCCCCTCTTCAGACGGTCTATGGCTACACCTTC. The full variable domain, completed using reference TRBV11-2 and TRBJ1-2, is EAGVAQSPRYKIIEKRQSVAFWCNPISGHATLYWYQQILGQGPKLLIQFQNNGVVDDSQLPKDRFSAERLKGVDSTLKIQPAKLEDSAVYLCASSSPLQTVYGYTFGSGTRLTVV.

This clonotype came up a few times. The rearrangement uses TRBV20-1 and TRBJ1-1; 7 bases are a match to TRBD1. Unmatched junction bases numbered 16, after V lost 6 bases and J lost 0 bases. CDR1 is DFQATT, CDR2 SNEGSKA, per germline (reference sequence). The CDR3 runs 17 residues. CDR3 protein: CSARGWGGGQVNTEAFF. CDR3 DNA sequence: TGCAGTGCCAGGGGGTGGGGAGGGGGACAAGTGAACACTGAAGCTTTCTTT.

This clonotype has a count of ten or more. The genes are TRBV5-1 and TRBJ2-2, with a weak D call TRBD1 (6 bases). Trimming stripped 3 bases from V and 0 bases from J, with 9 bases between. Germline values: CDR1 SGHRS, CDR2 YFSETQ. The CDR3 totals 15 residues. CDR3 nucleotides: TGCGCCAGCAGCTATGGACAGCCGAACACCGGGGAGCTGTTTTTT. This encodes CASSYGQPNTGELFF.

The CDR3 nucleotides are TGCGCCAGCAGCTTGAACAGGGGAAACGGCTACACCTTC. This encodes CASSLNRGNGYTF. The chain uses TRBV5-1 and TRBJ1-2; the match to TRBD1 covers 7 bases. In germline, CDR1 is SGHRS, CDR2 YFSETQ. This CDR3 has 13 residues. The ends lost 1 base at V and 8 bases at J; junction bases unmatched: 5.

This clonotype came up a few times. This chain joins TRBV7-2 and TRBJ2-3; D may match TRBD1 or TRBD2 (7 bases each). V gave up 6 bases and J gave up 4 bases, with 17 bases separating them. The V gene's germline CDR1 is SGHTA and CDR2 FQGNSA. The CDR3 sequence is 15 residues long. As DNA, the CDR3 is TGTGCCAGCAGGGGCTCAGGGGGGGGAGCAGATACGCAGTATTTT. Translating it yields CASRGSGGGADTQYF.

This clonotype was detected only a few times. V gene TRBV6-1 combines with J gene TRBJ2-1; 7 bases are shared with TRBD1. Germline V gene lookup returns CDR1 MNHNS and CDR2 SASEGT. J gave up 7 bases and V 5 bases, and 11 bases lay outside the gene matches. This CDR3 spans 15 amino acids. The CDR3 sequence: CASSPERQGRNEQFF. The CDR3 nucleotides read TGTGCCAGCAGTCCAGAGAGACAGGGTAGGAATGAGCAGTTCTTC.

The chain carries TRBV2 and TRBJ2-2; no definite D call. Germline loops: CDR1 SNHLY, CDR2 FYNNEI. The CDR3 extends over 13 amino acids. V lost 8 bases to trimming and J lost 7 bases, with 14 bases between them. The CDR3 protein is CASRPQRDGELFF. CDR3 in DNA: TGTGCCAGCCGGCCCCAAAGGGACGGGGAGCTGTTTTTT. The full variable domain, completed using reference TRBV2 and TRBJ2-2, is EPEVTQTPSHQVTQMGQEVILRCVPISNHLYFYWYRQILGQKVEFLVSFYNNEISEKSEIFDDQFSVERPDGSNFTLKIRSTKLEDSAMYFCASRPQRDGELFFGEGSRLTVL.

This clonotype has a count of ten or more. V gene TRBV6-5 combines with J gene TRBJ2-3; D gene unclear. The CDR3 is made up of 15 amino acids. Germline V CDR1 and CDR2: MNHEY, SVGAGI. Trimming shortened V by 6 bases and J by 0 bases, and 13 bases separated the two germline ends. CDR3 in amino acids: CASSLFPASTDTQYF. In DNA, the CDR3 is TGTGCCAGCAGCCTATTCCCAGCCAGCACAGATACGCAGTATTTT.

J is TRBJ1-1 and V is TRBV6-2 or TRBV6-3; D not resolved. CDR3 length equals 14 residues. From germline, CDR1 is MNHEY and CDR2 SVGEGT. The V end lost 7 bases, the J end lost 3 bases, and 15 bases lay between the germline ends. CDR3 coding DNA: TGTGCCAGCACCAACCCACTGTCACACACTGAAGCTTTCTTT. Translation gives CASTNPLSHTEAFF.

The chain combines TRBV18 with TRBJ2-7; the D gene could be TRBD1 or TRBD2 (6 bases each). Germline CDR1 is KGHSH and CDR2 is LQKENI. V lost 3 bases and J lost 1, with 16 bases in between. The CDR3 contains 16 residues. CDR3 sequence: CASSPGRLGGSYEQYF. The CDR3 DNA reads TGTGCCAGCTCACCCGGGAGATTAGGGGGGTCCTACGAGCAGTACTTC. The entire variable domain, with the rest obtained from reference TRBV18 and TRBJ2-7, is as follows: NAGVMQNPRHLVRRRGQEARLRCSPMKGHSHVYWYRQLPEEGLKFMVYLQKENIIDESGMPKERFSAEFPKEGPSILRIQQVVRGDSAAYFCASSPGRLGGSYEQYFGPGTRLTVT.

This clonotype was seen ten or more times. CDR3 DNA sequence: TGCAGCGTTGTAAGGGGTACAGATACGCAGTATTTT. This translates into CSVVRGTDTQYF. The chain carries TRBV29-1 and TRBJ2-3; the D gene is possibly TRBD1 (5 bases). The CDR3 covers 12 residues. In germline, CDR1 is SQVTM, CDR2 ANQGSEA. The V end lost 4 bases, the J end lost 3 bases, and 8 bases lay between the germline ends.

In this sample, this clonotype turned up once. This chain joins TRBV7-9 and TRBJ1-2, with 8 nucleotides matching TRBD1. From germline, CDR1 is SEHNR and CDR2 FQNEAQ (reference sequence). With 4 bases clipped from V and 1 base from J, the junction kept 5 bases outside the gene matches. The CDR3 length is 15 residues. CDR3 region: CASSSRDRLNYGYTF. The CDR3, as DNA: TGTGCCAGCAGCTCTCGGGACAGGCTTAACTATGGCTACACCTTC. Complete variable domain (other parts from reference TRBV7-9 and TRBJ1-2): DTGVSQNPRHKITKRGQNVTFRCDPISEHNRLYWYRQTLGQGPEFLTYFQNEAQLEKSRLLSDRFSAERPKGSFSTLEIQRTEQGDSAMYLCASSSRDRLNYGYTFGSGTRLTVV.

V is TRBV20-1 and J is TRBJ1-5, with D unclear. The CDR3 runs 17 residues. Germline-derived CDR1 and CDR2 are DFQATT and SNEGSKA (reference sequence). Trimming pared 8 bases from V and 9 bases from J, leaving 32 bases between. The CDR3 region is CSPTPPWEVGRRWPQHF. The CDR3 nucleotides are TGCAGTCCGACCCCCCCATGGGAAGTAGGACGAAGGTGGCCCCAGCATTTT.

This clonotype was observed many times. This chain connects TRBV20-1 to TRBJ2-7, with D maybe TRBD2 (5 bases). Trimming stripped 5 bases from V and 2 bases from J, with 13 bases between. CDR1 and CDR2 from the germline V gene are DFQATT and SNEGSKA (reference sequence). The CDR3 runs to 13 residues. The CDR3 DNA sequence: TGCAGTGCTCCGACTACAAACACCTACGAGCAGTACTTC. Amino acids: CSAPTTNTYEQYF.

This clonotype appeared many times. The V and J genes are TRBV6-1 and TRBJ1-2; 7 bases are a match to TRBD1. Germline V gene lookup returns CDR1 MNHNS and CDR2 SASEGT. V lost 6 bases to trimming and J lost 5 bases; unmatched junction nucleotides: 12. The CDR3 extends over 15 amino acids. The CDR3 loop is CASRPYVQGVYGYTF. In DNA, the CDR3 is TGTGCCAGCAGGCCCTACGTTCAGGGGGTTTATGGCTACACCTTC.